Shown below are 18 T cell receptor beta chains from a single sample sequenced in a study of cytomegalovirus exposure and HLA in healthy donors. A multiplex PCR was run with 60 Vbeta primers and 13 Jbeta primers. The repertoire was sequenced with immunoSEQ multiplex PCR; TCRdb's copy has only in-frame clones and lacks some. The profile shows 100,000 or so clones, around 70% of them singletons. Sequencing used PBMCs. The receptors were sampled from a man aged 25-45 years in good health and CMV-seronegative.

The V gene is TRBV4-2, the J gene TRBJ2-5; D may be TRBD2 (6 bases). Germline V gene sequence: CDR1 LGHNA, CDR2 YNFKEQ. The CDR3 contains 15 residues. The V gene lost 3 bases and the J gene lost 5 bases, with 16 bases spanning the gap. The CDR3 here is CASSQRGLSGETQYF. The CDR3, as DNA: TGTGCCAGCAGCCAGCGGGGACTCTCGGGTGAGACCCAGTACTTC.

The J gene is TRBJ2-1, the V gene TRBV28; 11 nucleotides align to TRBD2. This CDR3 region has 15 residues. Germline V CDR1 and CDR2: MDHEN, SYDVKM. J lost 7 bases, V lost 3 bases, and 5 bases had no gene match. The CDR3 sequence: CASSFRTSGSNEQFF. For the CDR3, the DNA is TGTGCCAGCAGTTTTCGAACTAGCGGGAGTAATGAGCAGTTCTTC.

CDR3 sequence (DNA): TGTGCCAGCAGTGACCCGCAAGCCTCGTTTTATGGCTACACCTTC. As protein: CASSDPQASFYGYTF. This sequence joins TRBV6-1 and TRBJ1-2; no definite D call. The CDR3 extends over 15 amino acids. Germline V gene lookup returns CDR1 MNHNS and CDR2 SASEGT. The germline V and J ends were trimmed by 3 bases and 5 bases, with 16 bases remaining between them.

The chain joins TRBV7-2 to TRBJ2-1; maybe TRBD1 (5 bases). The CDR3 runs 15 residues. CDR1 is SGHTA, CDR2 FQGNSA, per germline. V was cut by 5 bases and J by 8 bases, with 19 bases left in between. Here the CDR3 reads CASSVTGSPGDEQFF. The DNA of the CDR3 is TGTGCCAGCAGCGTCACAGGTTCTCCGGGCGATGAGCAGTTCTTC.

The chain joins TRBV5-1 to TRBJ2-1; 10 bases map to TRBD2. Unmatched junction bases numbered 12, after V lost 2 bases and J lost 4 bases. The CDR3 has 18 residues. Germline V gene sequence: CDR1 SGHRS, CDR2 YFSETQ. The CDR3 sequence: CASSFSGLAGDKYNEQFF. The CDR3 DNA follows: TGCGCCAGCAGCTTTTCCGGTCTAGCGGGAGATAAGTACAATGAGCAGTTCTTC. The whole variable domain, filled in from reference TRBV5-1 and TRBJ2-1, reads KAGVTQTPRYLIKTRGQQVTLSCSPISGHRSVSWYQQTPGQGLQFLFEYFSETQRNKGNFPGRFSGRQFSNSRSEMNVSTLELGDSALYLCASSFSGLAGDKYNEQFFGPGTRLTVL.

This sequence joins TRBV5-4 and TRBJ2-7; 9 bases are shared with TRBD1. The junction had 7 bases not matched to a gene; V was cut back by 2 bases and J by 4 bases. The CDR3 covers 15 residues. The germline gives CDR1 SGHNT, CDR2 YYREEE (reference sequence). The CDR3 nucleotides are TGTGCCAGCAGCTTCCCCGGGGACAGGGAGTACGAGCAGTACTTC. Protein: CASSFPGDREYEQYF.

In its sample, this clone was seen a few times. J is TRBJ2-3 and V is TRBV5-1; 9 nucleotides match TRBD2. Trimming at V came to 6 bases and at J to 6 bases, leaving 5 bases not matched to a gene. CDR1 and CDR2 from the germline V gene are SGHRS and YFSETQ. The CDR3 is 13 amino acids. The CDR3 region is CASTAGGPDTQYF. CDR3 nucleotides: TGCGCCAGCACCGCGGGAGGGCCTGATACGCAGTATTTT.

On this clone itself: No conserved phenylalanine or tryptophan is present at the end of the CDR3, so a read error is the likely explanation. It is unclear where the CDR3 begins or ends on the DNA, so no DNA is shown, and the CDR3 is as TCRdb lists it. The chain combines TRBV6-6 with TRBJ1-1; the table's TRBD1 call for D was not verified on the DNA. CDR1 is MNHNY and CDR2 is SVGAGI in the germline V gene (reference sequence). The CDR3 has 11 amino acids, counting both end residues. The CDR3 is CASSPQTGCWV.

The rearrangement uses TRBV6-5 and TRBJ2-1, with 7 bases matching TRBD1. Germline V gives CDR1 MNHEY, CDR2 SVGAGI. The CDR3 is made up of 14 amino acids. Trimming took 4 bases from V and 7 from J; bases not matched to a gene: 7. CDR3 residues: CASSSPNRGNEQFF. The CDR3 bases are TGTGCCAGCAGTTCCCCGAACAGGGGAAATGAGCAGTTCTTC.

The chain is built from TRBV28 and TRBJ2-7; D not resolved. Germline CDR1 MDHEN, CDR2 SYDVKM. This CDR3 region has 12 residues. Trimming cost V 6 bases and J 0 bases, with 6 bases left between them. The CDR3 DNA reads TGTGCCAGCAGCCCCGTCTCCTACGAGCAGTACTTC. It encodes CASSPVSYEQYF.

This clone was counted only a few times. V usage is TRBV2 and J usage is TRBJ2-7, with D tentatively TRBD1 (5 bases). The germline V gene encodes CDR1 SNHLY and CDR2 FYNNEI. The germline V and J ends were trimmed by 3 bases and 0 bases, with 9 bases remaining between them. This CDR3 contains 14 residues. CDR3 amino acids: CASSEHRSSYEQYF. Written as DNA, the CDR3 is TGTGCCAGCAGTGAGCACAGGAGCTCCTACGAGCAGTACTTC.

This rearrangement joins TRBV23-1 to TRBJ2-5; 7 positions match TRBD2. TRBV23-1 falls under the ORF class, with uncertain function. This CDR3 is built from 20 residues. V trimming: 3 bases; J trimming: 6 bases; junction bases outside the gene matches: 25. The CDR3 DNA follows: TGCGCCAGCAGTCAGCTTTTAACGGGAGGAATGAAGAATCCGGGGAAGACCCAGTACTTC. Translating it yields CASSQLLTGGMKNPGKTQYF.

This clone was seen only a few times. V gene TRBV19 combines with J gene TRBJ2-1; 8 nucleotides agree with TRBD2. CDR3 size: 13 residues. Germline V gene sequence: CDR1 LNHDA, CDR2 SQIVND (reference sequence). Trimming at V came to 8 bases and at J to 2 bases, leaving 2 bases not matched to a gene. For the CDR3, the DNA is TGTGCCAGTGGGACTAGGACCTACAATGAGCAGTTCTTC. Its protein is CASGTRTYNEQFF.

A few counts support this clone. A read error may produce the germline difference seen at one junction end. The chain couples TRBV5-1 to TRBJ2-6; D possibly corresponds to TRBD1 (6 bases). The CDR3 has 16 residues. Germline CDR1 reads SGHRS; CDR2 reads YFSETQ. CDR3 region: CASSPGTPAGANGLTF. CDR3 nucleotides: TGCGCCAGCAGCCCGGGGACACCTGCTGGGGCCAACGGCCTGACTTTC.

This clone appeared once. The chain carries TRBV10-3 and TRBJ1-2; 9 bases fit TRBD1. CDR3 length: 14 residues. Germline assignment: CDR1 ENHRY and CDR2 SYGVKD. J lost 6 bases, V lost 6 bases, and 8 bases had no gene match. CDR3 sequence reads: CAISAQGANDGYTF. The DNA for the CDR3 is TGTGCCATCAGCGCACAGGGGGCGAACGATGGCTACACCTTC.

This chain joins TRBV11-3 and TRBJ1-1; D gene unclear. V was cut by 5 bases and J by 2 bases, with 6 bases left in between. The germline CDR1 and CDR2 sequences are SGHNT and YENEEA. This CDR3 contains 12 residues. CDR3 protein: CASSLTNTEAFF. The DNA for the CDR3 is TGTGCCAGCAGCCTCACAAACACTGAAGCTTTCTTT.

V gene TRBV9 combines with J gene TRBJ1-1; 7 positions agree with TRBD1. CDR1 is SGDLS and CDR2 is YYNGEE in the germline V gene. V dropped 0 bases and J dropped 3; count of bases not matched to a gene: 5. The CDR3 spans 15 residues. CDR3 nucleotides: TGTGCCAGCAGCGTAGGAGGGGGCGCCTACACTGAAGCTTTCTTT. Amino acid sequence: CASSVGGGAYTEAFF.

As for this clone: At one end the junction does not follow the germline gene, possibly because of a read error. This chain joins TRBV7-9 and TRBJ2-2, with TRBD2 matching over 7 bases. CDR1 is SEHNR, CDR2 FQNEAQ, per germline (reference sequence). The CDR3 runs to 17 residues. CDR3 DNA: TGTTCCAGCAGTATTGTGGTGGGAGGGCCGAGCACCGGGGAGCTGTTTTTT. It encodes CSSSIVVGGPSTGELFF. Drawing the rest from reference TRBV7-9 and TRBJ2-2, the complete variable domain is DTGVSQNPRHKITKRGQNVTFRCDPISEHNRLYWYRQTLGQGPEFLTYFQNEAQLEKSRLLSDRFSAERPKGSFSTLEIQRTEQGDSAMYLCSSSIVVGGPSTGELFFGEGSRLTVL.